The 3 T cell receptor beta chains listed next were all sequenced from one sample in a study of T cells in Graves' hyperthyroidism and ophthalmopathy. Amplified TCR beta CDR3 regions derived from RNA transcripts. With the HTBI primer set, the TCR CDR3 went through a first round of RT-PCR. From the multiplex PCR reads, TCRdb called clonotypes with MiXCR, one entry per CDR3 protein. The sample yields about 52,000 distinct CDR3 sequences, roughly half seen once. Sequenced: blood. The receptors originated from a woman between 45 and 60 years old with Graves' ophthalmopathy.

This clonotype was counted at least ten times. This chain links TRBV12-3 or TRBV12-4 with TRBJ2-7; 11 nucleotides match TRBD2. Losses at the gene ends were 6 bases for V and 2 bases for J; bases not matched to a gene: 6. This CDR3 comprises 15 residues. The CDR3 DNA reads TGTGCCAGCAGATATAGCGGGAGGGCCACCTACGAGCAGTACTTC. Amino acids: CASRYSGRATYEQYF.

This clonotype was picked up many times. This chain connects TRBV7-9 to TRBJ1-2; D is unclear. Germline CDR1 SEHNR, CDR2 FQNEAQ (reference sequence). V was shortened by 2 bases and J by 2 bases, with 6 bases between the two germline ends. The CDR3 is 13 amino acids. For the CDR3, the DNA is TGTGCCAGCAGCTTAAACAGAAACTATGGCTACACCTTC. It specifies CASSLNRNYGYTF.

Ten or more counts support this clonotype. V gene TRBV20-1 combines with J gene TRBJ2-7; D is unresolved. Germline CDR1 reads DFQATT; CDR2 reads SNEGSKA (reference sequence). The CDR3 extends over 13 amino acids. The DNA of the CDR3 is TGCAGCACGAAAAGCAGTAGTTCCTACGAGCAGTACTTC. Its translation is CSTKSSSSYEQYF.